In its sample, the clone carrying this T cell receptor (beta chain) was seen many times. Its antigen is currently unknown. This sample was taken from a study of T cells in Graves' hyperthyroidism and ophthalmopathy. Broader study findings: Model output signaled ophthalmopathy a median around 6.9 months ahead of onset.

Amplification of TCR beta CDR3 regions used RNA as the template. HTBI primers were employed in a first-round RT-PCR of the TCR CDR3. TCRdb reprocessed the multiplex PCR reads via MiXCR and lists one record per CDR3 protein. The sample yields 200,000 to 250,000 distinct CDR3 sequences, roughly 17% seen once. The germline gives CDR1 SNHLY, CDR2 FYNNEI. This CDR3 has 13 amino acids. V was cut by 4 bases and J by 3 bases, with 7 bases left in between. The receptor was derived from a woman aged 45-59 years with Graves' hyperthyroidism. The specimen sequenced was blood. V and J are TRBV2 and TRBJ1-5; no firm D call. CDR3 sequence reads: CASSVGSNQPQHF. CDR3 in DNA: TGTGCCAGCAGTGTAGGATCCAATCAGCCCCAGCATTTT.